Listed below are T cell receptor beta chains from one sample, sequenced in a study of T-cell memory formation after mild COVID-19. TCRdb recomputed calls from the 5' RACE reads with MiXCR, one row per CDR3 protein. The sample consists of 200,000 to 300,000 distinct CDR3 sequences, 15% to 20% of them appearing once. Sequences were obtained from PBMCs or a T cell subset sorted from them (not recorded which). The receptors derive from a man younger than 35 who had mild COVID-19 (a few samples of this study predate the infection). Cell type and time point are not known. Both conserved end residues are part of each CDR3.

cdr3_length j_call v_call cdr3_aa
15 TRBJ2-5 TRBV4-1 CASSLQGTYKETQYF
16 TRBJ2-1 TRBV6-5 CASSYSGAGPYNEQFF
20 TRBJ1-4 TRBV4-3 CASSQVRLAGFGGPLEKLFF
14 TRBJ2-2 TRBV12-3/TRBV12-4 CASIPGAGYGELFF
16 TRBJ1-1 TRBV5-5 CASTINPAAENTEAFF
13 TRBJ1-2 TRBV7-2 CASSLKGRRGYTF
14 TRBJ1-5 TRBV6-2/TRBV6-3 CASSYPQWEQPQHF
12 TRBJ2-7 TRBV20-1 CSASRNYYEQYF
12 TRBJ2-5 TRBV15 CATSRPRETQYF
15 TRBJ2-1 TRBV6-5 CASSYSRGGGNEQFF
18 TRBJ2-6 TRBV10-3 CAIRRARPYSPGANVLTF
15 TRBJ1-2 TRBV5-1 CASSGQGFFNYGYTF
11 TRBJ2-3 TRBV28 CASSHLDTQYF
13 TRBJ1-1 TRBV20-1 CSAEGGIVTEAFF
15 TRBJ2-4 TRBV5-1 CASSFATGRDSIQYF
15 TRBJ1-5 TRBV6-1 CASSGGGKGNQPQHF
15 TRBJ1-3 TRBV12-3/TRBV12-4 CASSPARFSGNTIYF
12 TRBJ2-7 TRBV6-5 CAIRGGYGEQYF
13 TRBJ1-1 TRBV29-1 CSVEKLLNTEAFF
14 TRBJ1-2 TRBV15 CATSREVIGYGYTF
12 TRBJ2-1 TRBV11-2 CASSFLAYEQFF
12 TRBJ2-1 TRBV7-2 CASSLGSRWRFF
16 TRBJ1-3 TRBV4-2 CASSQAAEFSGNTIYF
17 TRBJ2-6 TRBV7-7 CASSPWDRSSGANVLTF
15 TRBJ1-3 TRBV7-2 CASSSRDLGGNTIYF
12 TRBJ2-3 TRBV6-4 CASSGTGVTQYF
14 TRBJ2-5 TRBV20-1 CSASSGLWQETQYF
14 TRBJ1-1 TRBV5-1 CASSPDREGTEAFF
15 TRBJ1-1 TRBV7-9 CASSSGQGAHTEAFF
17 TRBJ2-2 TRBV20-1 CSARGPSGGAGTGELFF
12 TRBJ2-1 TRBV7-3 CASSNRYNEQFF
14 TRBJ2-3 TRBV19 CASSISGGFYTQYF
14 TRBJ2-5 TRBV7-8 CATLVTGGLETQYF
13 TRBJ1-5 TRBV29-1 CSVAFGDNQPQHF
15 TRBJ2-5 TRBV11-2 CASSRTSVIQETQYF
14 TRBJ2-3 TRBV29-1 CSVIAGGPGDTQYF
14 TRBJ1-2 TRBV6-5 CASSYSNSYYGYTF
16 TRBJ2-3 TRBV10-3 CAIMSTSGGYTDTQYF
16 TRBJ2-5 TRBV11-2 CASSRGSSGGLETQYF
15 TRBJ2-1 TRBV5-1 CASSLYGGTPGEQFF
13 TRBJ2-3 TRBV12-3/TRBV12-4 CASSSRDSYTQYF